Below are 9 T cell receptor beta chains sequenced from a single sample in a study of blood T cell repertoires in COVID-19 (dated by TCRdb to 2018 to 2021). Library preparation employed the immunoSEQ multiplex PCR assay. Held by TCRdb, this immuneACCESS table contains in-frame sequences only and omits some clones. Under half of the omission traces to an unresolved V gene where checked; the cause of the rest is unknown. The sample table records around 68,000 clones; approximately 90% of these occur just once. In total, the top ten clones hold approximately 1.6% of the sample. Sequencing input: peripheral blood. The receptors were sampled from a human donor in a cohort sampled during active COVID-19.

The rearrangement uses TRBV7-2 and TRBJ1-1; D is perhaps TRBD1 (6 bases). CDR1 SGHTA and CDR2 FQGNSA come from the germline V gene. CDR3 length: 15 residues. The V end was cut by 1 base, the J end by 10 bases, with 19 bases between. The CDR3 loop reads CASSLDRAYWEAAFF. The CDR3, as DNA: TGTGCCAGCAGCTTAGACAGGGCATACTGGGAAGCAGCTTTCTTT. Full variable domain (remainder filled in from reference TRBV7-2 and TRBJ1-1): GAGVSQSPSNKVTEKGKDVELRCDPISGHTALYWYRQSLGQGLEFLIYFQGNSAPDKSGLPSDRFSAERTGGSVSTLTIQRTQQEDSAVYLCASSLDRAYWEAAFFGQGTRLTVV.

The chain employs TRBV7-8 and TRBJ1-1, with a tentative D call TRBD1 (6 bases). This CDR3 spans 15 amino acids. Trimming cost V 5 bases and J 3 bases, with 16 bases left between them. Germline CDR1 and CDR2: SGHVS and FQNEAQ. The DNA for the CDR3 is TGTGCCAGCAGCCCGCGGACAGCTCGGTACACTGAAGCTTTCTTT. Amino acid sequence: CASSPRTARYTEAFF. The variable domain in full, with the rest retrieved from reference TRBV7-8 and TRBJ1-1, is GAGVSQSPRYKVAKRGQDVALRCDPISGHVSLFWYQQALGQGPEFLTYFQNEAQLDKSGLPSDRFFAERPEGSVSTLKIQRTQQEDSAVYLCASSPRTARYTEAFFGQGTRLTVV.

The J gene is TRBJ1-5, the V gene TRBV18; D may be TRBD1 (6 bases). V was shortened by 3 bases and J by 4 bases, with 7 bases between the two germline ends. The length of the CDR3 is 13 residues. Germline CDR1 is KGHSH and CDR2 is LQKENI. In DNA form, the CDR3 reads TGTGCCAGCTCACCGGACAGAAATCAGCCCCAGCATTTT. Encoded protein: CASSPDRNQPQHF.

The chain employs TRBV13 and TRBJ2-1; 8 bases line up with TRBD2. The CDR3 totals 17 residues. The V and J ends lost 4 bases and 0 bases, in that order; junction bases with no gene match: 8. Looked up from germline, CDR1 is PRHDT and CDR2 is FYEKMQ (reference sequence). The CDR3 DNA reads TGTGCCAGCAGCTCTACTAGCGGCCGAAGCTCCTACAATGAGCAGTTCTTC. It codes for CASSSTSGRSSYNEQFF.

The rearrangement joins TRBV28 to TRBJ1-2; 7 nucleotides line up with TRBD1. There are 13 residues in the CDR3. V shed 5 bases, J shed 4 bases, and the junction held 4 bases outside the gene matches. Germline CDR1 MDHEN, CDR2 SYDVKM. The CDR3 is CASSPGQFYGYTF. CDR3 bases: TGTGCCAGCAGTCCGGGACAGTTCTATGGCTACACCTTC.

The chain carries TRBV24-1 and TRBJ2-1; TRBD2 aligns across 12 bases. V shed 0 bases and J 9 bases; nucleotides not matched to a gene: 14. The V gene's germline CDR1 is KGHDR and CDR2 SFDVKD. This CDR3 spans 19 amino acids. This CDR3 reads CATSDLGQGPASGRGEQFF. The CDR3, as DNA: TGTGCCACCAGTGATTTGGGGCAGGGGCCGGCTAGCGGGAGGGGTGAGCAGTTCTTC.

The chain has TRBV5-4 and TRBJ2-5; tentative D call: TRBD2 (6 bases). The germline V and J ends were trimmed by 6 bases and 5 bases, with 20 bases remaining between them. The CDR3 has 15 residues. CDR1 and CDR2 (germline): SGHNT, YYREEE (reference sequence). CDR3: CASTNGAGWRETQYF. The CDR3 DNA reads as TGTGCCAGCACCAACGGAGCGGGTTGGAGGGAGACCCAGTACTTC.

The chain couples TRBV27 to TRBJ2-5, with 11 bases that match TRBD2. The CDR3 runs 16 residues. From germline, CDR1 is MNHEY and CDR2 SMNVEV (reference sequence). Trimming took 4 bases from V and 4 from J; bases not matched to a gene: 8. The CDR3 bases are TGTGCCAGCAGTTCTTTTAGCGGGAGGGCCGGAGAGACCCAGTACTTC. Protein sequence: CASSSFSGRAGETQYF.

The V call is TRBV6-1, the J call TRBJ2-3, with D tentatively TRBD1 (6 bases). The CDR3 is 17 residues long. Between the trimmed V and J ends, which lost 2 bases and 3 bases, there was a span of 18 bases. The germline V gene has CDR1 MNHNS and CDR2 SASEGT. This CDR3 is CASSELRQESGTDTQYF. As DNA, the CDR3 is TGTGCCAGCAGTGAACTTCGACAGGAAAGTGGTACAGATACGCAGTATTTT.